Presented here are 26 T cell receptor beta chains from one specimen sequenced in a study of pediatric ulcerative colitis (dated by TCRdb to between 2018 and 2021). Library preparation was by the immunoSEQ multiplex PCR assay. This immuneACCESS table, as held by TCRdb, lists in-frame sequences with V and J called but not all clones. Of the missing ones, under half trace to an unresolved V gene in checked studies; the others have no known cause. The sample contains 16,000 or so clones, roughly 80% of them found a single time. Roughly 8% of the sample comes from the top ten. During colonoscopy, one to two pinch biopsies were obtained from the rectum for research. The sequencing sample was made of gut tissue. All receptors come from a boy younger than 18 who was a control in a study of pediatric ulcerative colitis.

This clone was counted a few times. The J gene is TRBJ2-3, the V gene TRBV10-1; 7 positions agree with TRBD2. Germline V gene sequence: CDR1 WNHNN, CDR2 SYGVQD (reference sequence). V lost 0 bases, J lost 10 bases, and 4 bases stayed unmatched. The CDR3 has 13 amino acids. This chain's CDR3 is CASSESGGWPQYF. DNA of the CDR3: TGCGCCAGCAGTGAGTCCGGGGGGTGGCCGCAGTATTTT.

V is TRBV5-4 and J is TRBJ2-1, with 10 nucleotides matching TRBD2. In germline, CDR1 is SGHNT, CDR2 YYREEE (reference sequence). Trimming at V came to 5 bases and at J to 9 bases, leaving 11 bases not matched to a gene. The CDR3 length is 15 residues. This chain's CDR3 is CASSSERGGMSEQFF. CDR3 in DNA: TGTGCCAGCAGTTCAGAGCGGGGGGGAATGTCTGAGCAGTTCTTC.

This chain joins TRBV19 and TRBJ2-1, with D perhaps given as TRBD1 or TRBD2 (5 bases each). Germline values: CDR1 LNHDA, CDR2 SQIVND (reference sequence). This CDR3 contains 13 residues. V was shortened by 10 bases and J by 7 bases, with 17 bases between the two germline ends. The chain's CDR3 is CATTGAFTNEQFF. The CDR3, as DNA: TGTGCCACCACCGGGGCCTTCACTAATGAGCAGTTCTTC.

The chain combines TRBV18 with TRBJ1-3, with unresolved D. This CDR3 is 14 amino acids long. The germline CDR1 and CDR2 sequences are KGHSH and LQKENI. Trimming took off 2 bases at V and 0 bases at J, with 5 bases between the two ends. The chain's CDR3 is CASSPKGSGNTIYF. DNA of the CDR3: TGTGCCAGCTCACCAAAGGGCTCTGGAAACACCATATATTTT.

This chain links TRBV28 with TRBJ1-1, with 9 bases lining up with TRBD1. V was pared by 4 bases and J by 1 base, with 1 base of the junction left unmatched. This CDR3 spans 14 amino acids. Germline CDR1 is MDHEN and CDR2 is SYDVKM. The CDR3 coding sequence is TGTGCCAGCAGTTCGGGACAGGGGAACACTGAAGCTTTCTTT. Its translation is CASSSGQGNTEAFF.

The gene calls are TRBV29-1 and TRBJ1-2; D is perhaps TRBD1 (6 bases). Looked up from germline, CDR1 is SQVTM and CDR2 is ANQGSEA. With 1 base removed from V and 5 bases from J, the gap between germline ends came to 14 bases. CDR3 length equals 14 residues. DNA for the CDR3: TGCAGCGTTGAAGGGAGGGGGATAGGGTATGGCTACACCTTC. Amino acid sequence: CSVEGRGIGYGYTF. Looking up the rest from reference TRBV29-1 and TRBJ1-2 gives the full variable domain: SAVISQKPSRDICQRGTSLTIQCQVDSQVTMMFWYRQQPGQSLTLIATANQGSEATYESGFVIDKFPISRPNLTFSTLTVSNMSPEDSSIYLCSVEGRGIGYGYTFGSGTRLTVV.

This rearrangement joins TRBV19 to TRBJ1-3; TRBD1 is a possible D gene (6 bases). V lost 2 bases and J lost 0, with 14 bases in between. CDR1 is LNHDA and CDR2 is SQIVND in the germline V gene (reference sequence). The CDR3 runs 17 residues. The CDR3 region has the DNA TGTGCCAGTAGTATATTCGGCCAGGGGTACTCTGGAAACACCATATATTTT. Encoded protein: CASSIFGQGYSGNTIYF.

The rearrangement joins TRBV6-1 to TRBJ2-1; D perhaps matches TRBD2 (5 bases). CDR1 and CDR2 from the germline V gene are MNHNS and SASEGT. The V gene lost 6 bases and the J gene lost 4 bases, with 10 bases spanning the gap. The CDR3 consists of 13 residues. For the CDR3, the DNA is TGTGCCAGCAGGGGCGGGTGGTACAATGAGCAGTTCTTC. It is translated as CASRGGWYNEQFF.

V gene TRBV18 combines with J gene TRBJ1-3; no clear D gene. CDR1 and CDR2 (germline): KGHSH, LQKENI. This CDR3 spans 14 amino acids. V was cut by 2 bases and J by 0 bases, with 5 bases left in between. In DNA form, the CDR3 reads TGTGCCAGCTCACCAGACCTCTCTGGAAACACCATATATTTT. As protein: CASSPDLSGNTIYF.

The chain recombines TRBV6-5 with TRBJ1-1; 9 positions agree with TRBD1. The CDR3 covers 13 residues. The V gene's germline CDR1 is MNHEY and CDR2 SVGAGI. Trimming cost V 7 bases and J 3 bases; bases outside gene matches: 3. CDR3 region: CASTGQGDTEAFF. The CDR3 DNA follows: TGTGCCAGCACGGGACAGGGTGACACTGAAGCTTTCTTT.

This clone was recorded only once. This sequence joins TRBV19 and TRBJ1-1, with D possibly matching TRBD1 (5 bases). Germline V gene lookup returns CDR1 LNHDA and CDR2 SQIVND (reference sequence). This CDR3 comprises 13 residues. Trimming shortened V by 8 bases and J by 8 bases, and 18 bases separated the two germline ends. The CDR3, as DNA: TGTGCCAGTGAAAAGATGAGGGGCGCCGAAGCTTTCTTT. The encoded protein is CASEKMRGAEAFF.

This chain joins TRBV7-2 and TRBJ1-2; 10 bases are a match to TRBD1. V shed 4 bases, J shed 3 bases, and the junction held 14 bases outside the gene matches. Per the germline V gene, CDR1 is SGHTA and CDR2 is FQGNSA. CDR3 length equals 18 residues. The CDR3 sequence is CASSSPKTDRGFDYGYTF. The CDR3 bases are TGTGCCAGCAGCTCACCTAAGACGGACAGGGGGTTTGACTATGGCTACACCTTC.

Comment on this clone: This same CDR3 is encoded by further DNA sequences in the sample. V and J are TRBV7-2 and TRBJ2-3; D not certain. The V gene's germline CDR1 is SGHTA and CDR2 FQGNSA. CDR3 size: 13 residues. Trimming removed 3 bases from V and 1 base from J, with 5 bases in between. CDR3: CASSFQGTDTQYF. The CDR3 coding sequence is TGTGCCAGCAGCTTTCAGGGCACAGATACGCAGTATTTT.

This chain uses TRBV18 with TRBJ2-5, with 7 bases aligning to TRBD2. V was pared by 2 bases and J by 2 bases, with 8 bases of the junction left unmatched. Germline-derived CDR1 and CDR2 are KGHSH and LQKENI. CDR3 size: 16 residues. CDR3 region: CASSPMMGGVQETQYF. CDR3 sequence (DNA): TGTGCCAGCTCACCAATGATGGGAGGGGTGCAAGAGACCCAGTACTTC.

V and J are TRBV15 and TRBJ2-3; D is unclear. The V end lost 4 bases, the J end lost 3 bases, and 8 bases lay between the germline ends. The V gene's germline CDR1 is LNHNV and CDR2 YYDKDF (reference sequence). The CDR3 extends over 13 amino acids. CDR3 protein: CATSIGQTDTQYF. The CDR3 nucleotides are TGTGCCACCAGCATCGGGCAAACAGATACGCAGTATTTT.

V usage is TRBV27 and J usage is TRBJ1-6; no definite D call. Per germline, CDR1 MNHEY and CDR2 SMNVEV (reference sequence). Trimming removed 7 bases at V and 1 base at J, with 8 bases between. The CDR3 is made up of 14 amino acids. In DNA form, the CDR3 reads TGTGCCAGCATGGAGGGTTCCTATAATTCACCCCTCCACTTT. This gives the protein CASMEGSYNSPLHF.

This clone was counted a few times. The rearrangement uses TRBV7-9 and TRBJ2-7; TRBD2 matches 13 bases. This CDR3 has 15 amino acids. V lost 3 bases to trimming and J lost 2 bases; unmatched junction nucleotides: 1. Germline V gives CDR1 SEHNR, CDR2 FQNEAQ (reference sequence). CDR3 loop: CASSLGLAGPYEQYF. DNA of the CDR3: TGTGCCAGCAGCTTGGGACTAGCGGGACCCTACGAGCAGTACTTC.

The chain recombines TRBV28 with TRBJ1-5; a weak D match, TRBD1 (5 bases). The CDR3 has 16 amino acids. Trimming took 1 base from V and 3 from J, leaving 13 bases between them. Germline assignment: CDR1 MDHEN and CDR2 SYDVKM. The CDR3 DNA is TGTGCCAGCAGTTTATCACAGGACGGATCCAATCAGCCCCAGCATTTT. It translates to CASSLSQDGSNQPQHF. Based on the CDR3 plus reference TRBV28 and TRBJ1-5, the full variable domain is DVKVTQSSRYLVKRTGEKVFLECVQDMDHENMFWYRQDPGLGLRLIYFSYDVKMKEKGDIPEGYSVSREKKERFSLILESASTNQTSMYLCASSLSQDGSNQPQHFGDGTRLSIL.

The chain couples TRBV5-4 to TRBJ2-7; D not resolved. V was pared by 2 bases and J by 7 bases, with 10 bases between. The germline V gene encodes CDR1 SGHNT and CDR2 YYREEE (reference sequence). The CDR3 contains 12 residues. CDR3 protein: CASSLDVREQYF. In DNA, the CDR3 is TGTGCCAGCAGCTTAGATGTAAGGGAGCAGTACTTC.

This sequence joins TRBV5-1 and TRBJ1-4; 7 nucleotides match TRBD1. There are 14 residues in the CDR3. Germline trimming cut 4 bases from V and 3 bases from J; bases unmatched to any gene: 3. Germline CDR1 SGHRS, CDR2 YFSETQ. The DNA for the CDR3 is TGCGCCAGCAGCAAGGGGACAGCTAATGAAAAACTGTTTTTT. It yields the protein CASSKGTANEKLFF.

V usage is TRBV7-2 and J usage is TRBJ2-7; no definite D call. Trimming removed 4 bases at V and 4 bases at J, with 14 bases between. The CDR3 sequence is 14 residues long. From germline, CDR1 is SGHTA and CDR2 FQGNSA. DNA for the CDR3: TGTGCCAGCAGCTCTGAAGCAATTGGATACGAGCAGTACTTC. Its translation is CASSSEAIGYEQYF.

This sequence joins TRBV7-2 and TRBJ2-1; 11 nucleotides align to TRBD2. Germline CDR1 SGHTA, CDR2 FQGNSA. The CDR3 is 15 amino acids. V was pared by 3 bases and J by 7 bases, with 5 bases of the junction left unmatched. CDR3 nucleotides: TGTGCCAGCAGCTTTCATAGCGGGAGGGAGAATGAGCAGTTCTTC. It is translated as CASSFHSGRENEQFF.

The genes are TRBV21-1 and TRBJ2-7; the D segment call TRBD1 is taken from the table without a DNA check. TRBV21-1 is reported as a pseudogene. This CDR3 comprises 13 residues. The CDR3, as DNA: TGTGCCAGCAGCACGGACAGGGAATACGAGCAGTACTTC. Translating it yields CASSTDREYEQYF.

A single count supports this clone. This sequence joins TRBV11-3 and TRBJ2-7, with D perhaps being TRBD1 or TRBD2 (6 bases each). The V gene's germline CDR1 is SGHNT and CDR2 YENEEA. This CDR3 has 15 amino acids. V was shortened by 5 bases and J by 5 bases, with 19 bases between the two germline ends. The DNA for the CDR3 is TGTGCCAGCAGCCAAGGGAGGACAGCGCAGGACGAGCAGTACTTC. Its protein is CASSQGRTAQDEQYF.

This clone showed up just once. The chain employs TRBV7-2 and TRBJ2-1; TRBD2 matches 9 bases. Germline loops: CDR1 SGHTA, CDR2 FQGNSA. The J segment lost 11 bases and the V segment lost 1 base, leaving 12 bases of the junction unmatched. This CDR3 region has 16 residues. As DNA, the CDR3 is TGTGCCAGCAGCTTAGGGCCGGCTAGCGGGGAAATGAAGCAGTTCTTC. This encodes CASSLGPASGEMKQFF.

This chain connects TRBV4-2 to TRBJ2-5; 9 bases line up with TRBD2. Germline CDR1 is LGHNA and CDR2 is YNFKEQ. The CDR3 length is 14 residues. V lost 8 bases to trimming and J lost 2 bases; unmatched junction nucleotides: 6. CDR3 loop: CASARLAEQETQYF. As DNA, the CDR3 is TGTGCCAGCGCCCGACTAGCGGAACAAGAGACCCAGTACTTC.